The source of this TCR beta chain is a study of cytomegalovirus exposure and HLA in healthy donors. General observations from the study: Cytomegalovirus status, reportedly, was diagnosed with high specificity and sensitivity by the classifier. As a later analysis showed, a missense DCLRE1C variant was linked to trimming of TCR beta V- and J-genes.

For this clone: Its antigen is not known.

Trimming shortened V by 4 bases and J by 5 bases, and 14 bases separated the two germline ends. The CDR3 runs 14 residues. Germline V gene lookup returns CDR1 MNHEY and CDR2 SVGAGI. 60 Vbeta and 13 Jbeta primers were used in PCR. Clones were read by immunoSEQ multiplex PCR, and TCRdb kept only the in-frame ones, dropping some. This table has under 130,000 clones, under 85% appearing once. This TCR derives from a man aged 18 to 35 in good health and CMV-seronegative. Material for sequencing was PBMCs. This chain joins TRBV6-5 and TRBJ1-1; D not resolved. In DNA form, the CDR3 reads TGTGCCAGCAGTTTGGAGCTAACGGGGACTGAAGCTTTCTTT. Its translation is CASSLELTGTEAFF.